A selection of T cell receptor beta chains follows, all from one sample in a study of Graves' ophthalmopathy and Graves' hyperthyroidism. Via MiXCR, TCRdb re-called the multiplex PCR reads, giving one row per CDR3 protein. The sample lists about 500,000 distinct CDR3 sequences; around 15% were seen once. The sequencing sample was made of blood. Receptors were obtained from a woman aged 25 to 45 with Graves' ophthalmopathy. Each CDR3 is given without its conserved first and last residue.

>TRBV12-3/TRBV12-4
ASSSRGSYQPQH
>TRBV6-1
ASSASLETQY
>TRBV7-3
ASSLTKAVPYEQY
>TRBV11-3
ASSYRDVRTYEQY
>TRBV12-3/TRBV12-4
ASSRFEDEQY
>TRBV7-2
ASSLSGAQRGYT
>TRBV6-5
ASSWNREQY
>TRBV7-3
ASSTGTPANSPLH
>TRBV5-1
ASSLAQTNTEAF
>TRBV6-5
ASSTGISYEQY
>TRBV12-3/TRBV12-4
ASSSGQQRTF
>TRBV12-3/TRBV12-4
ASSLQYQETQY
>TRBV7-2
ASSLGSGPAGGYT
>TRBV11-2
ASSPPVGDEQY
>TRBV6-1
ASRDDPDNTGELF
>TRBV28
ASRAGGETQY
>TRBV12-3/TRBV12-4
ASSLLRGGTGELF
>TRBV4-1
ASSLRDREYSNQPQH
>TRBV6-2/TRBV6-3
ASSYSKAAVPSSSYNSPLH
>TRBV6-2/TRBV6-3
ASSYGLEPQH
>TRBV28
ASSSIGQISNQPQH
>TRBV7-8
ATHPSNRVAGELF
>TRBV4-2
ASSQDLRTWSYEQY
>TRBV11-2
ASSFGSNYEQY
>TRBV5-1
ASSKTGGRETQY
>TRBV28
ASSFWENNQPQH